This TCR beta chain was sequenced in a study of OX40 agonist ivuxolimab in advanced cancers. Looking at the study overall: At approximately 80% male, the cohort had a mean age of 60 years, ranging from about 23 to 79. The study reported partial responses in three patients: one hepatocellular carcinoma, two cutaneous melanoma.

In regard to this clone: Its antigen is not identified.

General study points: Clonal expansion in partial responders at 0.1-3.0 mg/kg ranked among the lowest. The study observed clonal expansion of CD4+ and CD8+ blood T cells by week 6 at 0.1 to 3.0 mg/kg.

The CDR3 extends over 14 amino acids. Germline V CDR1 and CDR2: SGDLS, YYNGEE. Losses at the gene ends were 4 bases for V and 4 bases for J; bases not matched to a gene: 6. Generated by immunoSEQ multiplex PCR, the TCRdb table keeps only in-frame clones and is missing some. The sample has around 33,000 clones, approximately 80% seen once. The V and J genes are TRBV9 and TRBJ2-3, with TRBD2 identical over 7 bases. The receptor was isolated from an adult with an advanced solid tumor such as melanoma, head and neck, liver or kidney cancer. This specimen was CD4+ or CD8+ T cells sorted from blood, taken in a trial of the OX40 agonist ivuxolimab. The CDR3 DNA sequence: TGTGCCAGCAGCTCCGGACTAGGAGCAGATACGCAGTATTTT. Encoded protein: CASSSGLGADTQYF.